The sequence of this T cell receptor (beta chain) was determined in a study of blood T cell repertoires in COVID-19. Sequencing was performed with immunoSEQ multiplex PCR; in TCRdb, only in-frame clones are kept and a portion is missing. Of about 170,000 clones listed, almost 85% are singletons. The CDR3 runs 14 residues. V dropped 5 bases and J dropped 2; count of bases not matched to a gene: 3. The germline gives CDR1 ENHRY, CDR2 SYGVKD. The chain carries TRBV10-3 and TRBJ1-2; 9 bases line up with TRBD1. The TCR originated in a man aged 40-50 years who had recovered from COVID-19. Sequenced material: peripheral blood. CDR3 sequence (DNA): TGTGCCATCAGTTCCGGGACAGGGAACTATGGCTACACCTTC. Residues: CAISSGTGNYGYTF.